This TCR beta chain was profiled in a study of T cell clonotyping in hematopoietic cell transplantation. The CDR3 covers 14 residues. Trimming shortened V by 3 bases and J by 2 bases, and 10 bases separated the two germline ends. CDR1 is MNHEY and CDR2 is SVGAGI in the germline V gene. TCRdb's copy holds only in-frame clones and misses some; the assay was immunoSEQ multiplex PCR. The sample has about 41,000 clones; approximately 82% are singletons. Specified time point: recipient sample about 28 days before transplant, after cytoreduction. The TCR was taken from a man aged 55-75 years with myelodysplastic syndrome. Some clones in this sample may be carry-over from other donors' samples. This specimen consisted of peripheral blood mononuclear cells, obtained before stem cell transplant. The V call is TRBV6-5, the J call TRBJ1-2, with D perhaps matching TRBD1 (6 bases). The CDR3 DNA reads TGTGCCAGCAGTTATTCTGGACAGAACTATGGCTACACCTTC. Residues: CASSYSGQNYGYTF.